These 28 T cell receptor beta chains came from one sample sequenced in a study of T-cell reconstitution after alpha-beta-depleted transplantation in children. Unique molecular identifiers were used to barcode this TCRbeta library. MiXCR, run by TCRdb on the PCR reads, gives a single entry per CDR3 protein. The sample carries 220,000 or so distinct CDR3 sequences, roughly 8.2% recorded once. Sequencing was performed on PBMCs, mostly from graft donor cells, taken 180 days after TCRalphabeta/CD19-depleted stem cell transplant. The receptors stem from a male patient between 5 and 17 years old who had a stem cell transplant for acute lymphoblastic leukemia, so the T cells may come from the graft donor.

This clonotype was seen at least ten times. The chain recombines TRBV6-2 or TRBV6-3 with TRBJ1-5, with D unresolved. CDR3 size: 16 residues. Trimming left V 2 bases short and J 3 bases short, with 14 bases between. Germline values: CDR1 MNHEY, CDR2 SVGEGT. The CDR3 region has the DNA TGTGCCAGCAGTTACGTCTTCACGGACCCCAATCAGCCCCAGCATTTT. Translated, it gives CASSYVFTDPNQPQHF.

In its sample, this clonotype was seen many times. The genes are TRBV7-2 and TRBJ2-7, with TRBD2 matching over 8 bases. The length of the CDR3 is 15 residues. V dropped 6 bases and J dropped 3; count of bases not matched to a gene: 10. The germline gives CDR1 SGHTA, CDR2 FQGNSA. The CDR3 nucleotides are TGTGCCAGCAGTCCCGGTCCGGGAGGGAACTACGAGCAGTACTTC. The encoded protein is CASSPGPGGNYEQYF.

This clonotype was observed at least ten times. The chain has TRBV5-1 and TRBJ2-1; TRBD1 agrees at 8 bases. The CDR3 contains 15 residues. With 6 bases clipped from V and 2 bases from J, the junction kept 7 bases outside the gene matches. Germline V gene lookup returns CDR1 SGHRS and CDR2 YFSETQ. The CDR3 DNA sequence: TGCGCCAGCACCAAGACAGGGGCCACCTACAATGAGCAGTTCTTC. This translates into CASTKTGATYNEQFF.

This clonotype was seen at least ten times. The genes are TRBV6-5 and TRBJ1-4; TRBD1 might be the D (5 bases). CDR1 is MNHEY, CDR2 SVGAGI, per germline. The CDR3 runs to 14 residues. V was trimmed by 2 bases and J by 1 base, leaving 5 bases between them. Written as DNA, the CDR3 is TGTGCCAGCAGTTACGGACAAACTAATGAAAAACTGTTTTTT. Amino acids: CASSYGQTNEKLFF.

This clonotype came up many times. V is TRBV29-1 and J is TRBJ2-3; D gene unclear. Germline values: CDR1 SQVTM, CDR2 ANQGSEA. The CDR3 runs 13 residues. Trimming stripped 7 bases from V and 0 bases from J, with 11 bases between. This CDR3 is CSAGSTSTDTQYF. Written as DNA, the CDR3 is TGCAGCGCCGGGTCGACTAGCACAGATACGCAGTATTTT.

The rearrangement links TRBV5-4 to TRBJ1-2; D not certain. V was trimmed by 2 bases and J by 4 bases, leaving 9 bases between them. This CDR3 comprises 13 residues. Germline assignment: CDR1 SGHNT and CDR2 YYREEE (reference sequence). As DNA, the CDR3 is TGTGCCAGCAGCTTTAAAGGAGTCTATGGCTACACCTTC. This encodes CASSFKGVYGYTF.

Note on this clonotype: A much bigger clone sits one base away, suggesting this may be a read error. The chain joins TRBV9 to TRBJ2-7; 10 positions match TRBD1. This CDR3 region has 14 residues. Germline values: CDR1 SGDLS, CDR2 YYNGEE. V was clipped by 4 bases and J by 5 bases; unmatched bases: 6. The CDR3 is CASSLGQGRDEQYF. The DNA of the CDR3 is TGTGCCAGCAGCCTGGGACAGGGGCGGGACGAGCAGTACTTC.

The sample holds many counts of this clonotype. V gene TRBV9 combines with J gene TRBJ2-3; no firm D call. The V gene's germline CDR1 is SGDLS and CDR2 YYNGEE. The CDR3 has 13 amino acids. V lost 6 bases and J lost 4, with 12 bases in between. The CDR3 here is CASTSQSPDTQYF. DNA of the CDR3: TGTGCCAGCACCTCGCAGTCCCCAGATACGCAGTATTTT.

This chain uses TRBV10-3 with TRBJ2-3; D not certain. The germline V and J ends were trimmed by 10 bases and 4 bases, with 15 bases remaining between them. This CDR3 is built from 13 residues. Germline loops: CDR1 ENHRY, CDR2 SYGVKD. The CDR3 spells CATLSLAADTQYF. The CDR3 DNA follows: TGTGCCACCTTGAGCCTTGCGGCAGATACGCAGTATTTT.

This clonotype showed up many times. The chain employs TRBV20-1 and TRBJ1-2, with a possible D match to TRBD1 (6 bases). Germline CDR1 is DFQATT and CDR2 is SNEGSKA (reference sequence). V was shortened by 3 bases and J by 8 bases, with 16 bases between the two germline ends. CDR3 size: 13 residues. DNA of the CDR3: TGCAGTGCTAGTGAGGCGGGGGCGCGCGGCTACACCTTC. This sequence encodes CSASEAGARGYTF.

This clonotype was counted a single time. A single base separates this from a much larger clone, so it may be a read error. V is TRBV7-8 and J is TRBJ1-2; unclear D gene. Trimming left V 5 bases short and J 8 bases short, with 21 bases between. Germline V gives CDR1 SGHVS, CDR2 FQNEAQ. The CDR3 contains 15 residues. The chain's CDR3 is CASSITITAALGYTF. The CDR3 region has the DNA TGTGCCAGCAGCATAACGATAACAGCTGCCTTAGGCTACACCTTC.

This clonotype was counted between two and nine times. The CDR3 sequence is CASSLNSGSGGALAIQYF. CDR3 in DNA: TGTGCCAGCAGTTTAAATTCGGGTAGCGGGGGGGCCCTCGCCATTCAGTACTTC. The rearrangement uses TRBV12-3 or TRBV12-4 and TRBJ2-4, with 11 bases matching TRBD2. This CDR3 region has 18 residues. V gave up 2 bases and J gave up 9 bases; unmatched junction bases: 15.

In its sample, this clonotype was seen many times. This chain uses TRBV5-1 with TRBJ2-4; D is possibly TRBD1 (6 bases). CDR1 and CDR2 (germline): SGHRS, YFSETQ. The CDR3 is 15 residues long. Trimming shortened V by 0 bases and J by 9 bases, and 16 bases separated the two germline ends. The CDR3 bases are TGCGCCAGCAGCTTGGAAGCCATACAGGGACGCATTCAGTACTTC. This sequence encodes CASSLEAIQGRIQYF.

This chain connects TRBV5-1 to TRBJ1-5; the D is unclear. In germline, CDR1 is SGHRS, CDR2 YFSETQ. The CDR3 is 11 amino acids. V was shortened by 5 bases and J by 10 bases, with 10 bases between the two germline ends. CDR3 sequence: CASRMDKPQHF. The CDR3 region has the DNA TGCGCCAGCAGAATGGATAAACCCCAGCATTTT. Looking up the rest from reference TRBV5-1 and TRBJ1-5 gives the full variable domain: KAGVTQTPRYLIKTRGQQVTLSCSPISGHRSVSWYQQTPGQGLQFLFEYFSETQRNKGNFPGRFSGRQFSNSRSEMNVSTLELGDSALYLCASRMDKPQHFGDGTRLSIL.

In its sample, this clonotype was seen many times. V and J are TRBV7-9 and TRBJ2-5; TRBD1 might be the D (6 bases). CDR1 SEHNR and CDR2 FQNEAQ come from the germline V gene (reference sequence). The germline V and J ends were trimmed by 3 bases and 4 bases, with 9 bases remaining between them. The CDR3 contains 13 residues. The CDR3 DNA is TGTGCCAGCAGCTTCGGCAGGGGAGAGACCCAGTACTTC. Translated: CASSFGRGETQYF.

The table lists this clonotype with many counts. V is TRBV12-3 or TRBV12-4 and J is TRBJ1-5, with 10 bases aligning to TRBD1. With 4 bases clipped from V and 3 bases from J, the junction kept 3 bases outside the gene matches. The CDR3 contains 15 residues. The CDR3 region is CASSWGTGVNQPQHF. In nucleotides, the CDR3 is TGTGCCAGCAGTTGGGGGACAGGGGTCAATCAGCCCCAGCATTTT.

The V gene is TRBV27, the J gene TRBJ1-5; 8 bases fit TRBD1. V lost 3 bases and J lost 4; bases outside the gene matches: 14. In germline, CDR1 is MNHEY, CDR2 SMNVEV (reference sequence). The CDR3 totals 18 residues. This CDR3 is CASSLRSPGQGGNQPQHF. The CDR3, as DNA: TGTGCCAGCAGTTTGCGGTCACCCGGACAGGGCGGAAATCAGCCCCAGCATTTT.

This clonotype was detected ten times or more. CDR3 loop: CASSLASFPGTGGKNEQFF. The CDR3 DNA follows: TGCGCCAGCAGCTTGGCCAGTTTCCCCGGGACAGGGGGGAAGAATGAGCAGTTCTTC. The chain links TRBV5-1 to TRBJ2-1, with 11 bases identical to TRBD1. The CDR3 consists of 19 residues. The ends lost 0 bases at V and 7 bases at J; junction bases unmatched: 15. From germline, CDR1 is SGHRS and CDR2 YFSETQ.

Regarding this clonotype: This could be a read error, since a much larger clone is one nucleotide away. V usage is TRBV24-1 and J usage is TRBJ2-5; perhaps TRBD1 as D (6 bases). Looked up from germline, CDR1 is KGHDR and CDR2 is SFDVKD. V lost 4 bases and J lost 4, with 15 bases in between. The CDR3 spans 15 residues. The chain's CDR3 is CATSELTGIGETQYF. The CDR3 DNA is TGTGCCACCAGTGAACTTACAGGGATTGGAGAGACCCAGTACTTC.

The sample holds many counts of this clonotype. The rearrangement uses TRBV27 and TRBJ1-2; D is perhaps TRBD1 (6 bases). The V end lost 2 bases, the J end lost 5 bases, and 12 bases lay between the germline ends. Germline V lookup: CDR1 MNHEY, CDR2 SMNVEV (reference sequence). This CDR3 is 14 amino acids long. CDR3 sequence (DNA): TGTGCCAGCAGTTTAGGGGGGGCCGGTTATGGCTACACCTTC. Amino acids: CASSLGGAGYGYTF.

This clonotype was counted many times. V gene TRBV6-1 combines with J gene TRBJ1-5; possibly TRBD1 for D (5 bases). Between the trimmed V and J ends, which lost 2 bases and 0 bases, there was a span of 20 bases. CDR3 length: 19 residues. CDR1 is MNHNS and CDR2 is SASEGT in the germline V gene. The CDR3 coding sequence is TGTGCCAGCAGTGAATTTGGGGGTCTCGATCTTTATAGCAATCAGCCCCAGCATTTT. It codes for CASSEFGGLDLYSNQPQHF.

Comments on this clonotype: This may be a read error, as it is one base from a much larger clone. CDR3 region: CASSLMRDSYNEKLFF. Written as DNA, the CDR3 is TGTGCCAGCAGCTTAATGAGGGACAGTTATAATGAAAAACTGTTTTTT. The V gene is TRBV7-9, the J gene TRBJ1-4, with 7 positions matching TRBD1. CDR3 length: 16 residues. Per the germline V gene, CDR1 is SEHNR and CDR2 is FQNEAQ (reference sequence). The V and J ends lost 2 bases and 4 bases, in that order; junction bases with no gene match: 7.

This clonotype was recorded at least ten times. The chain employs TRBV9 and TRBJ2-1, with D possibly matching TRBD2 (7 bases). Germline lookup yields CDR1 SGDLS and CDR2 YYNGEE. This CDR3 is 15 amino acids long. V was trimmed by 0 bases and J by 4 bases, leaving 11 bases between them. The CDR3 nucleotides read TGTGCCAGCAGCGTAGAGGGGGGGGGATACAATGAGCAGTTCTTC. It specifies CASSVEGGGYNEQFF.

This clonotype was picked up many times. The genes are TRBV7-3 and TRBJ2-2; D is unresolved. Trimming took off 0 bases at V and 2 bases at J, with 4 bases between the two ends. The CDR3 contains 14 residues. CDR1 is SGHTA, CDR2 FQGTGA, per germline. CDR3 in DNA: TGTGCCAGCAGCTTAACCTTAAACACCGGGGAGCTGTTTTTT. This sequence encodes CASSLTLNTGELFF.

This clonotype has at least ten counts. The chain couples TRBV11-2 to TRBJ2-1; no firm D call. The CDR3 totals 14 residues. Germline CDR1 reads SGHAT; CDR2 reads FQNNGV. V gave up 2 bases and J gave up 8 bases, with 13 bases separating them. This chain's CDR3 is CASSLYGGPDEQFF. The CDR3 bases are TGTGCCAGCAGCTTATATGGTGGTCCCGATGAGCAGTTCTTC.

Comments on this clonotype: A much larger clone lies a single base off, so this may be a read error. This chain joins TRBV24-1 and TRBJ2-5; 8 nucleotides match TRBD2. The V gene's germline CDR1 is KGHDR and CDR2 SFDVKD. The CDR3 is 15 residues long. The CDR3 here is CATSDFTSGQEIQYF. CDR3 DNA sequence: TGTGCCACCAGTGATTTTACTAGCGGCCAAGAGATCCAGTACTTC.

This chain links TRBV20-1 with TRBJ2-3; 9 bases fit TRBD1. Trimming cost V 6 bases and J 5 bases; bases outside gene matches: 9. Looked up from germline, CDR1 is DFQATT and CDR2 is SNEGSKA (reference sequence). The CDR3 extends over 14 amino acids. The CDR3 DNA reads as TGCAGTGCGGGACAGGGCGGGGTCGGAGATACGCAGTATTTT. Protein: CSAGQGGVGDTQYF.

This clonotype came up many times. V usage is TRBV7-2 and J usage is TRBJ2-7, with TRBD2 matching 8 bases. Trimming took 1 base from V and 2 from J; bases not matched to a gene: 7. The germline V gene encodes CDR1 SGHTA and CDR2 FQGNSA. The CDR3 runs to 16 residues. CDR3 sequence reads: CASSLGLGTSAYEQYF. For the CDR3, the DNA is TGTGCCAGCAGCTTAGGTCTCGGGACTAGTGCCTACGAGCAGTACTTC.